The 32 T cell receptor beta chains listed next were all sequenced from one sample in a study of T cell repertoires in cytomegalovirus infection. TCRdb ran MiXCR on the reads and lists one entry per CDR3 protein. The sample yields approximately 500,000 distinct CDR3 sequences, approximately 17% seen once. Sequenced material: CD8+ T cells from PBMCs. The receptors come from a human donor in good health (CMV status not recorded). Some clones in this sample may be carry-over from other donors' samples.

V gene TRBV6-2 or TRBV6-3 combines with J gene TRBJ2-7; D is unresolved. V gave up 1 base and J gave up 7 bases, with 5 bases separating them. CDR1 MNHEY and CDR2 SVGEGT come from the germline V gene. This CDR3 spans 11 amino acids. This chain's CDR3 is CASSYLREQYF. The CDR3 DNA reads TGTGCCAGCAGTTACTTGAGGGAGCAGTACTTC.

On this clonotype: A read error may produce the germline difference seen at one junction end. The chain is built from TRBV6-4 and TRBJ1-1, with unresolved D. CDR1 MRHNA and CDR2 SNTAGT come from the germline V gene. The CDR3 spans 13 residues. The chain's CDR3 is CASSGGKPEEALF. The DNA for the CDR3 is TGTGCCAGCAGTGGCGGCAAGCCGGAGGAAGCTTTATTT.

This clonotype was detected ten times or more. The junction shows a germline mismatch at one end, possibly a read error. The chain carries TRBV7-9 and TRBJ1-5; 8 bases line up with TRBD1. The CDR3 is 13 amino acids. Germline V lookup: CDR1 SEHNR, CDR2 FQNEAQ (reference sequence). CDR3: CASSLWADRGLFF. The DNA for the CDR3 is TGTGCCAGCAGCTTATGGGCCGACAGGGGATTATTTTTT.

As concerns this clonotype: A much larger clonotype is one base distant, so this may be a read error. The CDR3, as DNA: TGCGCCAGGAGCCAAGAATCGGTGTGGAACACTGAAGCTTTCTTT. It codes for CARSQESVWNTEAFF. The chain carries TRBV4-1 and TRBJ1-1; D is unresolved. This CDR3 has 15 amino acids. CDR1 and CDR2 (germline): MGHRA, YSYEKL.

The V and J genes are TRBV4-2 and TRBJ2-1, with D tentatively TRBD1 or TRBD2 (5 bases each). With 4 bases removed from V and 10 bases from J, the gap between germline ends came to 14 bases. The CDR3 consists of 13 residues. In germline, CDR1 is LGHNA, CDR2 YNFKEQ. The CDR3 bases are TGTGCCAGCAGCCGAACAATGGGGGAGGAGCAGTTCTTC. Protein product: CASSRTMGEEQFF.

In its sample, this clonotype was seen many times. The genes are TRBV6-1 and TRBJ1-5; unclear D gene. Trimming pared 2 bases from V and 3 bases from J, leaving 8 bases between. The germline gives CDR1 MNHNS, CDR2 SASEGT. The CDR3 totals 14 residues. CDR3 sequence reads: CASSESGVNQPQHF. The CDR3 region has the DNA TGTGCCAGCAGTGAAAGCGGGGTCAATCAGCCCCAGCATTTT.

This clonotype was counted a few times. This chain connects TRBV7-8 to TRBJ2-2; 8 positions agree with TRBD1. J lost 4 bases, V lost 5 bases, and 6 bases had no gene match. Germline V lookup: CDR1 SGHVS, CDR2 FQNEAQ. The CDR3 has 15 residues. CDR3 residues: CASSPNRGSTGELFF. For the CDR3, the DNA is TGTGCCAGCAGCCCCAACAGGGGGAGCACCGGGGAGCTGTTTTTT.

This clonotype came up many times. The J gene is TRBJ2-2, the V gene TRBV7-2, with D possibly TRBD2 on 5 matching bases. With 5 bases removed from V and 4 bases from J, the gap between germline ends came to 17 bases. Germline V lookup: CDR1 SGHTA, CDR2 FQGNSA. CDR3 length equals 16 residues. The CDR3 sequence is CASSHGVTTSTGELFF. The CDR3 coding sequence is TGTGCCAGCAGCCATGGGGTGACTACCTCCACCGGGGAGCTGTTTTTT.

The CDR3 nucleotides are TGTGCCAGCAGCGTAGCTAGGGTCCCCTACAATGAGCAGTTCTTC. It codes for CASSVARVPYNEQFF. J is TRBJ2-1 and V is TRBV9; D call uncertain. Between the trimmed V and J ends, which lost 0 bases and 2 bases, there was a span of 9 bases. CDR3 length: 15 residues. The germline V gene encodes CDR1 SGDLS and CDR2 YYNGEE.

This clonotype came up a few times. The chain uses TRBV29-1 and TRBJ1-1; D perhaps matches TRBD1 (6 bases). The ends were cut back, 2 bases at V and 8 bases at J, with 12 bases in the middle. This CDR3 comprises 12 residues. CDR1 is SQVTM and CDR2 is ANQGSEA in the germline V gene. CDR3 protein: CSVESSGTEAFF. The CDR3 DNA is TGCAGCGTTGAAAGTTCCGGGACAGAAGCTTTCTTT.

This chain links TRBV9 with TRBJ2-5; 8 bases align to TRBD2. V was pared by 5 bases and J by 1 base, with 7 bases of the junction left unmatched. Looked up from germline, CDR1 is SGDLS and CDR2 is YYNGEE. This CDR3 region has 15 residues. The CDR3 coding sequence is TGTGCCAGCAGTTGGACTAGCAGTCCCCAAGAGACCCAGTACTTC. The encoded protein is CASSWTSSPQETQYF.

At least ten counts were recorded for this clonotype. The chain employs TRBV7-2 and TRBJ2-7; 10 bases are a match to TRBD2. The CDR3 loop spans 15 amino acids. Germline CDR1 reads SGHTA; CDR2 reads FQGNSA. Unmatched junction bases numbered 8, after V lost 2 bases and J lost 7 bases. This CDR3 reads CASSLLAGGTWEQYF. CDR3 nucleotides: TGTGCCAGCAGCTTATTAGCGGGGGGCACTTGGGAGCAGTACTTC.

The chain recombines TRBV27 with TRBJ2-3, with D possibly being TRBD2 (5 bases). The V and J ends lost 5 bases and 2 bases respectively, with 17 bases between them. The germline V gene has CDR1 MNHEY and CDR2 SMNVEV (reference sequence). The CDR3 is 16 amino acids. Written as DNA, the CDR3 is TGTGCCAGCAGTCCTCTCGCGGGCTCAATCACAGATACGCAGTATTTT. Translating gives CASSPLAGSITDTQYF.

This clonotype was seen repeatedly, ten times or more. CDR3 loop: CASSSQGANYGYTF. The CDR3 DNA sequence: TGTGCCAGCAGCTCTCAAGGAGCTAACTATGGCTACACCTTC. The chain has TRBV11-2 and TRBJ1-2; no clear D gene. The CDR3 is 14 residues long. The germline V gene has CDR1 SGHAT and CDR2 FQNNGV. The V end was cut by 4 bases, the J end by 0 bases, with 9 bases between.

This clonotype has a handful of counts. The CDR3 region is CSAPSGLVYEQYF. CDR3 nucleotide sequence: TGCAGTGCTCCTTCGGGACTAGTCTACGAGCAGTACTTC. The rearrangement links TRBV20-1 to TRBJ2-7; 8 bases align to TRBD2. The V and J ends lost 5 bases and 3 bases, in that order; junction bases with no gene match: 6. This CDR3 has 13 residues. CDR1 DFQATT and CDR2 SNEGSKA come from the germline V gene (reference sequence).

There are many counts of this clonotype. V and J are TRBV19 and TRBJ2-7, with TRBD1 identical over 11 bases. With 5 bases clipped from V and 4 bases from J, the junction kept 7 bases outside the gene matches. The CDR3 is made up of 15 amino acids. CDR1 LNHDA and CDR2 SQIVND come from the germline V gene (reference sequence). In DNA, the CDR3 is TGTGCCAGTAGTTTCGGACAGGGGGCGTTTTACGAGCAGTACTTC. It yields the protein CASSFGQGAFYEQYF.

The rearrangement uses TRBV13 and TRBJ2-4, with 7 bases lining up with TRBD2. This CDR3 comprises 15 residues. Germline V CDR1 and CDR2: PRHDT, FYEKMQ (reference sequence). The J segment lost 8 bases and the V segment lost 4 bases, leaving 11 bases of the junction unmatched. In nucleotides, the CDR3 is TGTGCCAGCAGCTCACTAGCGTTTGAAGGTCACATTCAGTACTTC. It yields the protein CASSSLAFEGHIQYF.

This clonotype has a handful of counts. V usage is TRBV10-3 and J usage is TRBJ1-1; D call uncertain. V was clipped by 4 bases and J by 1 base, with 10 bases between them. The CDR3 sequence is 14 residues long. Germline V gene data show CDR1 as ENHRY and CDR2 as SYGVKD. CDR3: CAISVAGSNTEAFF. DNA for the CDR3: TGTGCCATCAGTGTGGCAGGATCGAACACTGAAGCTTTCTTT.

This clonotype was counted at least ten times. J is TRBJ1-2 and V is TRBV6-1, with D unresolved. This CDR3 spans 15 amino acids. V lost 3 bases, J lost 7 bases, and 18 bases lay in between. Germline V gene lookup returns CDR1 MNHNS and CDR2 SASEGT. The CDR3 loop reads CASSDPMRGLAGYTF. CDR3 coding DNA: TGTGCCAGCAGTGACCCTATGAGAGGATTGGCTGGCTACACCTTC.

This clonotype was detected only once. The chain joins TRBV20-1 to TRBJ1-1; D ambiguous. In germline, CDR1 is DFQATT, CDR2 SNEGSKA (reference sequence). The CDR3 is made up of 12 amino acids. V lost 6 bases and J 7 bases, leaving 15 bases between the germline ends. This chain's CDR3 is CSATTVEVEAFF. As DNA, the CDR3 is TGCAGTGCAACAACAGTTGAGGTTGAAGCTTTCTTT.

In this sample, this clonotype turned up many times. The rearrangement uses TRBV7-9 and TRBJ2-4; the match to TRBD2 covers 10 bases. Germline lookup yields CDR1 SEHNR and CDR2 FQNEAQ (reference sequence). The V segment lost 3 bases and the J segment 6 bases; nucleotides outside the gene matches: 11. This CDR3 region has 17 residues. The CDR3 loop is CASSFGSAGGLLNIQYF. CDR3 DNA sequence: TGTGCCAGCAGCTTCGGTTCAGCGGGGGGGCTGCTAAACATTCAGTACTTC.

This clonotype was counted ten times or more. In DNA, the CDR3 is TGTGCCAGCAGTTTATTTGGCAGCGATGAAAAACTGTTTTTT. Protein sequence: CASSLFGSDEKLFF. The chain has TRBV27 and TRBJ1-4; no clear D gene. This CDR3 has 14 residues. Germline loops: CDR1 MNHEY, CDR2 SMNVEV (reference sequence). Trimming removed 1 base from V and 6 bases from J, with 9 bases in between.

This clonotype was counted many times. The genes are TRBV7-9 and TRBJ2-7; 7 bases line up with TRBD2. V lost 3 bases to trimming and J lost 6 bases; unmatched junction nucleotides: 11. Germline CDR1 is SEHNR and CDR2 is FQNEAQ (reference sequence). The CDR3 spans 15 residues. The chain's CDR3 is CASSFIFAGESEQYF. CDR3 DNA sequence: TGTGCCAGCAGCTTCATATTTGCGGGGGAGAGCGAGCAGTACTTC.

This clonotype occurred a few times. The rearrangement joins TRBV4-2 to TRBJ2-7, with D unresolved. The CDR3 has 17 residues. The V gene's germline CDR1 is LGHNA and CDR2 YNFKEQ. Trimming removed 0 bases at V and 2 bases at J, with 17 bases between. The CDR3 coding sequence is TGTGCCAGCAGCCAAGATCACCGGGCCCCTGGTACCTACGAGCAGTACTTC. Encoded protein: CASSQDHRAPGTYEQYF.

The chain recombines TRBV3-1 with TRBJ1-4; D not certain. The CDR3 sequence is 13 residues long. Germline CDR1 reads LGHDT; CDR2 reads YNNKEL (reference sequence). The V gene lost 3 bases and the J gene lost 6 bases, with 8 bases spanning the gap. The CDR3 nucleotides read TGTGCCAGCAGCCATAGGAGGGATGAAAAACTGTTTTTT. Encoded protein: CASSHRRDEKLFF.

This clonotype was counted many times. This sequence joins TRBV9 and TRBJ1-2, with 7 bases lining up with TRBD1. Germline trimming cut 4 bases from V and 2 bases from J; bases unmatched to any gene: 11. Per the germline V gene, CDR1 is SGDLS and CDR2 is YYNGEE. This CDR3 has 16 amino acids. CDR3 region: CASSISRQGWNYGYTF. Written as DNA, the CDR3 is TGTGCCAGCAGCATATCACGACAGGGTTGGAACTATGGCTACACCTTC. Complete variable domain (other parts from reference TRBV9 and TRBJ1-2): DSGVTQTPKHLITATGQRVTLRCSPRSGDLSVYWYQQSLDQGLQFLIQYYNGEERAKGNILERFSAQQFPDLHSELNLSSLELGDSALYFCASSISRQGWNYGYTFGSGTRLTVV.

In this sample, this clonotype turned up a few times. CDR3 sequence: CASSLTGSTYEQYF. The DNA for the CDR3 is TGTGCCAGCAGTTTAACCGGGTCTACCTACGAGCAGTACTTC. The rearrangement links TRBV28 to TRBJ2-7; D is undetermined. The ends were cut back, 2 bases at V and 2 bases at J, with 10 bases in the middle. Germline V lookup: CDR1 MDHEN, CDR2 SYDVKM. The length of the CDR3 is 14 residues.

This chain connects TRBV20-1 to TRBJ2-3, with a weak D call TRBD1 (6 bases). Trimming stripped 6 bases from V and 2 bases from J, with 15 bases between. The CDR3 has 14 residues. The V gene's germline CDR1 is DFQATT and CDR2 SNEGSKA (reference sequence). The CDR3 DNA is TGCAGTGCCAGGGGCCCTAACCTCACAGATACGCAGTATTTT. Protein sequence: CSARGPNLTDTQYF.

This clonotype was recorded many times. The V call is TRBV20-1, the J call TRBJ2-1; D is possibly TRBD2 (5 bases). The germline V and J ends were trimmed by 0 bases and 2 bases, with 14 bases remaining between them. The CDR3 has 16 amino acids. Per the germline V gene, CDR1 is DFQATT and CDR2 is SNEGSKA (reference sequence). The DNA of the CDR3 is TGCAGTGCTAGAGACCTGAGGGAACTAGCCTACAATGAGCAGTTCTTC. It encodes CSARDLRELAYNEQFF.

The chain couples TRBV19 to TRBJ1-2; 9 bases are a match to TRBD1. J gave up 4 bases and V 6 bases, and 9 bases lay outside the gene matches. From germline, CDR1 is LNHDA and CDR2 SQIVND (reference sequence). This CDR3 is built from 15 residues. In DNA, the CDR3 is TGTGCCAGTAGCATTAACAGGGGGCTGAGCTATGGCTACACCTTC. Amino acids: CASSINRGLSYGYTF.

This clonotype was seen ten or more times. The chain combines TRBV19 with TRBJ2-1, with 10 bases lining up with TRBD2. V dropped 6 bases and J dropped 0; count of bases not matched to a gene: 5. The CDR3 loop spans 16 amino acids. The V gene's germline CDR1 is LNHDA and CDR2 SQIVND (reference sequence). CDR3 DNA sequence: TGTGCCAGTAGCATTAGCGGGAGGATCTCCTACAATGAGCAGTTCTTC. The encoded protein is CASSISGRISYNEQFF.

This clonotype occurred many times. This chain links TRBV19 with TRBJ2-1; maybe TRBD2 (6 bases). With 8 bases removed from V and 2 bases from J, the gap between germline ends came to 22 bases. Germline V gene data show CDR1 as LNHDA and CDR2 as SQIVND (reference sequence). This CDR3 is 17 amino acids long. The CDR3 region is CASSSSASIAPYNEQFF. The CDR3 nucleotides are TGTGCCAGTTCGTCTAGCGCTAGCATTGCTCCCTACAATGAGCAGTTCTTC.